The 29 T cell receptor beta chains given below trace back to one sample, sequenced in a study of shared clonotypes between healthy human individuals. Only in-frame clones appear in the TCRdb table, and some are missing; sequencing was by immunoSEQ multiplex PCR. The sample carries 950,000 to 1,100,000 clones, about 70% recorded once. The sequenced sample was memory CD4+ T cells sorted from blood. As to subset: CD45RA-negative fraction. These TCRs come from a man aged 18 to 29 in good health.

The rearrangement joins TRBV20-1 to TRBJ1-3; no definite D call. The CDR3 spans 11 residues. Trimming removed 6 bases at V and 4 bases at J, with 7 bases between. Germline V gene lookup returns CDR1 DFQATT and CDR2 SNEGSKA (reference sequence). CDR3 nucleotide sequence: TGCAGTGCCCATCAGGGAAACACCATATATTTT. Protein: CSAHQGNTIYF.

About this clone: An end of the junction does not agree with germline; a read error may underlie this. The rearrangement uses TRBV6-6 and TRBJ2-7, with D possibly TRBD1 on 5 matching bases. There are 14 residues in the CDR3. Germline V gives CDR1 MNHNY, CDR2 SVGAGI (reference sequence). The CDR3 loop reads CASTYERGPYEQYF. CDR3 nucleotide sequence: TGTGCCAGCACTTACGAAAGGGGCCCCTACGAGCAGTACTTC.

J is TRBJ1-1 and V is TRBV6-1; maybe TRBD1 (5 bases). V was cut by 7 bases and J by 0 bases, with 12 bases left in between. Looked up from germline, CDR1 is MNHNS and CDR2 is SASEGT. There are 14 residues in the CDR3. The CDR3 spells CASIDGGMNTEAFF. CDR3 DNA sequence: TGTGCCAGCATCGATGGGGGGATGAACACTGAAGCTTTCTTT.

This clone has just one count. The V gene is TRBV4-2, the J gene TRBJ1-5; 8 nucleotides align to TRBD1. CDR1 is LGHNA and CDR2 is YNFKEQ in the germline V gene. The V segment lost 4 bases and the J segment 7 bases; nucleotides outside the gene matches: 9. This CDR3 region has 15 residues. In DNA, the CDR3 is TGTGCCAGCAGCCGCGCCGTACAGGGGGACCAGCCCCAGCATTTT. Protein sequence: CASSRAVQGDQPQHF.

The chain uses TRBV7-2 and TRBJ2-7; 7 bases align to TRBD1. The CDR3 runs to 14 residues. Per germline, CDR1 SGHTA and CDR2 FQGNSA. V gave up 5 bases and J gave up 2 bases; unmatched junction bases: 6. The CDR3 sequence: CASSPGGYTYEQYF. The CDR3 coding sequence is TGTGCCAGCAGCCCAGGGGGTTATACCTACGAGCAGTACTTC.

J is TRBJ2-3 and V is TRBV5-6, with a tentative D call TRBD2 (5 bases). V was trimmed by 0 bases and J by 2 bases, leaving 10 bases between them. Germline assignment: CDR1 SGHDT and CDR2 YYEEEE. This CDR3 is built from 15 residues. The CDR3 DNA reads TGTGCCAGCAGCTTGGAATCGGGGATCACAGATACGCAGTATTTT. Protein product: CASSLESGITDTQYF.

The count of this clone is one. J is TRBJ1-5 and V is TRBV6-6; 7 positions match TRBD1. This CDR3 spans 15 amino acids. After removal of 2 bases from V and 7 bases from J, the junction contained 8 bases not matched to a gene. Looked up from germline, CDR1 is MNHNY and CDR2 is SVGAGI (reference sequence). Here the CDR3 reads CASSYAGQADQPQHF. The CDR3, as DNA: TGTGCCAGCAGTTACGCCGGACAGGCGGACCAGCCCCAGCATTTT.

The CDR3 sequence is CASSPDPGHPTGELFF. In DNA form, the CDR3 reads TGTGCCAGCAGTCCAGACCCGGGACACCCTACCGGGGAGCTGTTTTTT. The J gene is TRBJ2-2, the V gene TRBV2; weak D call: TRBD1 (6 bases). CDR1 and CDR2 (germline): SNHLY, FYNNEI. The CDR3 is 16 amino acids. V lost 5 bases and J 5 bases, leaving 18 bases between the germline ends.

This clone was detected only once. The chain carries TRBV10-3 and TRBJ2-5; 7 positions agree with TRBD2. CDR3 length: 14 residues. With V trimmed by 6 bases and J by 0 bases, 4 bases remained unmatched. The germline V gene has CDR1 ENHRY and CDR2 SYGVKD. The CDR3 DNA follows: TGTGCCATCAGGGCTAGCGGAAACCAAGAGACCCAGTACTTC. Protein sequence: CAIRASGNQETQYF.

This sequence joins TRBV6-7 and TRBJ1-1; no firm D call. TRBV6-7 is assigned to the ORF class and has an uncertain function. V lost 4 bases and J lost 1, with 10 bases in between. This CDR3 is 14 amino acids long. The CDR3 DNA reads TGTGCCAGCAGTTTGGGCCGGGGGAACACTGAAGCTTTCTTT. This codes for CASSLGRGNTEAFF.

The chain combines TRBV7-2 with TRBJ1-1, with D uncertain. The CDR3 is made up of 14 amino acids. CDR1 SGHTA and CDR2 FQGNSA come from the germline V gene. V lost 4 bases to trimming and J lost 6 bases, with 15 bases between them. DNA for the CDR3: TGTGCCAGCAGCTCCCGGGATTCAGCCCCTGAAGCTTTCTTT. It yields the protein CASSSRDSAPEAFF.

The V and J genes are TRBV6-5 and TRBJ1-1; D not resolved. The CDR3 loop spans 13 amino acids. Germline assignment: CDR1 MNHEY and CDR2 SVGAGI. Trimming took 6 bases from V and 1 from J, leaving 9 bases between them. CDR3 sequence: CASSGAGNTEAFF. The CDR3 DNA sequence: TGTGCCAGCAGCGGTGCAGGGAACACTGAAGCTTTCTTT.

At least ten counts were recorded for this clone. V usage is TRBV6-6 and J usage is TRBJ2-5, with D perhaps being TRBD1 or TRBD2 (6 bases each). Germline V gene data show CDR1 as MNHNY and CDR2 as SVGAGI (reference sequence). There are 13 residues in the CDR3. V lost 11 bases to trimming and J lost 4 bases, with 17 bases between them. The CDR3 coding sequence is TGTGCCCACCACGGGGGCCCGGGAGAGACCCAGTACTTC. Translation: CAHHGGPGETQYF.

The chain joins TRBV7-2 to TRBJ2-5, with TRBD2 matching 8 bases. Germline V gene sequence: CDR1 SGHTA, CDR2 FQGNSA. The CDR3 has 15 residues. Trimming cost V 2 bases and J 4 bases; bases outside gene matches: 6. The CDR3 coding sequence is TGTGCCAGCAGCTTAACTAGCGGTCCGCCAGAGACCCAGTACTTC. Translation gives CASSLTSGPPETQYF.

The genes are TRBV6-1 and TRBJ1-6, with no clear D. The V gene's germline CDR1 is MNHNS and CDR2 SASEGT. The CDR3 covers 13 residues. The V and J ends lost 3 bases and 7 bases respectively, with 7 bases between them. The CDR3 region has the DNA TGTGCCAGCAGTGAGCAGTCAAATTCACCCCTCCACTTT. Protein sequence: CASSEQSNSPLHF.

This chain joins TRBV10-3 and TRBJ1-4, with a tentative D call TRBD1 (5 bases). The CDR3 runs 17 residues. Per germline, CDR1 ENHRY and CDR2 SYGVKD. Trimming stripped 11 bases from V and 5 bases from J, with 27 bases between. The DNA for the CDR3 is TGTGCCCCCGGTAACCGAGTCGGCAGGGAGGGGAATGAAAAACTGTTTTTT. This sequence encodes CAPGNRVGREGNEKLFF.

The CDR3, as DNA: TGTGCCAGCAGCTTAGACAGGGGGCAGCCCCAGCATTTT. Protein product: CASSLDRGQPQHF. The V call is TRBV5-5, the J call TRBJ1-5; TRBD1 agrees at 9 bases. The V gene end was trimmed by 2 bases and the J gene end by 7 bases; junction bases not matched to a gene: 1. The CDR3 has 13 amino acids. Germline assignment: CDR1 SGHKS and CDR2 YYEKEE (reference sequence). Supplemented by reference TRBV5-5 and TRBJ1-5, the full variable domain reads DAGVTQSPTHLIKTRGQQVTLRCSPISGHKSVSWYQQVLGQGPQFIFQYYEKEERGRGNFPDRFSARQFPNYSSELNVNALLLGDSALYLCASSLDRGQPQHFGDGTRLSIL.

The chain couples TRBV5-5 to TRBJ1-2, with 7 bases identical to TRBD1. The CDR3 has 13 amino acids. CDR1 is SGHKS and CDR2 is YYEKEE in the germline V gene (reference sequence). Trimming at V came to 2 bases and at J to 4 bases, leaving 2 bases not matched to a gene. CDR3 region: CASSFGQAYGYTF. The CDR3 nucleotides read TGTGCCAGCAGCTTTGGACAGGCCTATGGCTACACCTTC.

This clone occurred a few times. The chain links TRBV20-1 to TRBJ2-4; D not certain. This CDR3 is built from 11 residues. The V and J ends lost 6 bases and 6 bases respectively, with 9 bases between them. Germline CDR1 DFQATT, CDR2 SNEGSKA (reference sequence). The CDR3 sequence is CSASDGNIQYF. The CDR3 coding sequence is TGCAGTGCATCGGACGGAAACATTCAGTACTTC.

V gene TRBV6-6 combines with J gene TRBJ1-1; unclear D gene. The CDR3 is 11 residues long. The V gene lost 4 bases and the J gene lost 7 bases, with 7 bases spanning the gap. Germline V gene sequence: CDR1 MNHNY, CDR2 SVGAGI (reference sequence). CDR3 in amino acids: CASSFLGEAFF. CDR3 in DNA: TGTGCCAGCAGTTTCCTCGGTGAAGCTTTCTTT.

This clone was observed a handful of times. V is TRBV7-2 and J is TRBJ2-5; 9 nucleotides align to TRBD2. Trimming took 0 bases from V and 5 from J; bases not matched to a gene: 7. Germline V gene lookup returns CDR1 SGHTA and CDR2 FQGNSA. This CDR3 contains 16 residues. The CDR3 DNA reads as TGTGCCAGCAGCTTAGCCCCAGCGGGAGGTATGGAGACCCAGTACTTC. Encoded protein: CASSLAPAGGMETQYF.

In its sample, this clone was seen once. The V gene is TRBV13, the J gene TRBJ2-7; TRBD2 might be the D (5 bases). CDR3 length equals 16 residues. Germline assignment: CDR1 PRHDT and CDR2 FYEKMQ (reference sequence). V lost 5 bases, J lost 6 bases, and 23 bases lay in between. This CDR3 reads CASSPRARPGVAEQYF. In DNA, the CDR3 is TGTGCCAGCAGCCCTCGAGCGAGGCCCGGGGTAGCCGAGCAGTACTTC.

The rearrangement joins TRBV5-1 to TRBJ2-7; 10 nucleotides match TRBD1. The V segment lost 4 bases and the J segment 5 bases; nucleotides outside the gene matches: 6. In germline, CDR1 is SGHRS, CDR2 YFSETQ. The CDR3 extends over 14 amino acids. In DNA form, the CDR3 reads TGCGCCAGCAGCACCCGACAGGGGGCCGACGAGCAGTACTTC. It is translated as CASSTRQGADEQYF.

The chain recombines TRBV6-6 with TRBJ1-2, with 12 bases aligning to TRBD1. The germline V gene has CDR1 MNHNY and CDR2 SVGAGI (reference sequence). With 2 bases clipped from V and 8 bases from J, the junction kept 9 bases outside the gene matches. This CDR3 is built from 16 residues. This CDR3 reads CASSYQRGDRGRGYTF. In nucleotides, the CDR3 is TGTGCCAGCAGTTACCAGAGGGGGGACAGGGGGCGAGGCTACACCTTC.

The V and J genes are TRBV7-6 and TRBJ2-7, with a possible D match to TRBD2 (5 bases). Trimming took off 4 bases at V and 0 bases at J, with 10 bases between the two ends. Germline V gene sequence: CDR1 SGHVS, CDR2 FNYEAQ. CDR3 length: 14 amino acids. The CDR3 DNA sequence: TGTGCCAGCAGCTCGACGGGGAGCTCCTACGAGCAGTACTTC. Protein product: CASSSTGSSYEQYF.

This clone has a handful of counts. The V call is TRBV11-3, the J call TRBJ2-7; a possible D gene is TRBD2 (5 bases). The CDR3 has 15 residues. V was clipped by 1 base and J by 0 bases, with 10 bases between them. Germline V CDR1 and CDR2: SGHNT, YENEEA. CDR3 nucleotide sequence: TGTGCCAGCAGCTTAGGTTGGGAGAGCTCCTACGAGCAGTACTTC. Translation: CASSLGWESSYEQYF. Full variable domain (remainder filled in from reference TRBV11-3 and TRBJ2-7): EAGVVQSPRYKIIEKKQPVAFWCNPISGHNTLYWYLQNLGQGPELLIRYENEEAVDDSQLPKDRFSAERLKGVDSTLKIQPAELGDSAVYLCASSLGWESSYEQYFGPGTRLTVT.

This clone occurred once. The chain recombines TRBV25-1 with TRBJ2-1, with TRBD2 identical over 11 bases. The CDR3 is 16 residues long. V lost 3 bases, J lost 7 bases, and 8 bases stayed unmatched. Germline V gene sequence: CDR1 MGHDK, CDR2 SYGVNS. The CDR3 here is CASSDAASGRSNEQFF. CDR3 bases: TGTGCCAGCAGTGACGCGGCTAGCGGGAGGAGTAATGAGCAGTTCTTC.

The V gene is TRBV7-2, the J gene TRBJ2-7, with D possibly TRBD1 on 6 matching bases. V shed 2 bases and J shed 4 bases, with 9 bases lying between them. The germline CDR1 and CDR2 sequences are SGHTA and FQGNSA. The length of the CDR3 is 13 residues. CDR3: CASSLYRVYEQYF. The CDR3 nucleotides read TGTGCCAGCAGCTTATACAGGGTGTACGAGCAGTACTTC.

V and J are TRBV7-2 and TRBJ2-3; D may be TRBD1 (6 bases). The CDR3 has 15 residues. V lost 3 bases to trimming and J lost 4 bases, with 14 bases between them. Germline V gene data show CDR1 as SGHTA and CDR2 as FQGNSA. The CDR3 DNA reads as TGTGCCAGCAGCTTTCTTCAGGGGAACGCAGATACGCAGTATTTT. Residues: CASSFLQGNADTQYF.